This paragraph covers one T cell receptor beta chain sequence. V was clipped by 3 bases and J by 4 bases, with 17 bases between them. The CDR3 has 15 residues. Germline assignment: CDR1 DFQATT and CDR2 SNEGSKA (reference sequence). The entry originates in a study of blood T cell repertoires in COVID-19. Study-level background: Acute and convalescent COVID-19 samples came from the United States, Italy and Spain. PBMCs, B-cell-depleted T cells, or T cells were the source of the cDNA or gDNA that made up the material.

Original processing methods: Amplification from reference gene primers served as the basis for estimated nucleated cell counts. Some clones are missing from TCRdb's copy, which holds only in-frame ones; the method was immunoSEQ multiplex PCR. The V and J calls and clone size are taken from that table; D and trimming were inferred from the DNA. The repertoire has some 75,000 clones, about 89% of them found once; the top ten carry less than 0.65%. Sequencing was performed on peripheral blood. The TCR sequence derives from a man aged 55 to 70 with acute or convalescent COVID-19. J is TRBJ2-3 and V is TRBV20-1; no definite D call. The CDR3 spells CSASSLSPSADTQYF. CDR3 DNA: TGCAGTGCTAGTTCCCTCTCCCCATCGGCAGATACGCAGTATTTT.